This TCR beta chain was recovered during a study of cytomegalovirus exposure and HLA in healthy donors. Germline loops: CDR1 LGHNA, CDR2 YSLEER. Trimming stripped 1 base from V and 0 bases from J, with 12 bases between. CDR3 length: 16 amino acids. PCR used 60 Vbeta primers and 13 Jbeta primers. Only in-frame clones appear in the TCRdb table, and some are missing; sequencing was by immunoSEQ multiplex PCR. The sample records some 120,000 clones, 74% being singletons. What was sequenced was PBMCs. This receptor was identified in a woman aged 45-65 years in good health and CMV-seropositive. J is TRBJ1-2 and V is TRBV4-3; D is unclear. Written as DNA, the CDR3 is TGCGCCAGCAGCCAAGGAATGGGCCCCTCTAACTATGGCTACACCTTC. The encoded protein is CASSQGMGPSNYGYTF.